The source of this TCR beta chain is a study of cytomegalovirus exposure and HLA in healthy donors. General study points: In vitro work confirmed that a few CMV-associated chains recognize CMV antigens. The classifier reportedly diagnosed cytomegalovirus status with high sensitivity and specificity. Most of the TCR beta V segments (in an earlier analysis) were productive either about 87% or about 30% of the time.

PCR amplification relied on 60 Vbeta primers (plus 13 Jbeta primers). Measured with immunoSEQ multiplex PCR; TCRdb has only the in-frame clones, and not every one. The sample has about 180,000 clones; 84% are singletons. V was shortened by 5 bases and J by 6 bases, with 11 bases between the two germline ends. The CDR3 has 12 residues. Per the germline V gene, CDR1 is MNHEY and CDR2 is SVGAGI. On this clone itself: Its antigen is currently unknown.

The receptor's source is a man aged 18 to 29 in good health and CMV-seronegative. The rearrangement joins TRBV6-5 to TRBJ2-7, with D possibly being TRBD1 (5 bases). Sequencing input: PBMCs. CDR3 sequence (DNA): TGTGCCAGCAGTGGGGCAGGGTTCGAGCAGTACTTC. Translation: CASSGAGFEQYF.